Shown below are 9 T cell receptor beta chains from a single sample sequenced in a study of identical twins. TCRdb fed the 5' RACE reads into MiXCR, producing one record per CDR3 protein. The sample consists of around 1.7 million distinct CDR3 sequences, about 31% of them appearing once. The sample comprised cord blood. These receptor sequences come from a newborn girl in good health.

CDR3 amino acids: CATSRDKGKGARTEAFF. In DNA form, the CDR3 reads TGTGCCACCAGCAGAGATAAGGGGAAGGGGGCTAGGACTGAAGCTTTCTTT. This chain joins TRBV15 and TRBJ1-1, with TRBD1 identical over 7 bases. The length of the CDR3 is 17 residues. Per germline, CDR1 LNHNV and CDR2 YYDKDF (reference sequence). V lost 0 bases, J lost 5 bases, and 12 bases stayed unmatched.

This clonotype has more than one count but fewer than ten. The chain has TRBV24-1 and TRBJ1-1; tentative D call: TRBD1 (5 bases). CDR1 and CDR2 from the germline V gene are KGHDR and SFDVKD. Trimming pared 2 bases from V and 0 bases from J, leaving 12 bases between. The CDR3 runs 16 residues. This chain's CDR3 is CATSDWWGPMNTEAFF. The CDR3 DNA reads as TGTGCCACCAGTGATTGGTGGGGACCCATGAACACTGAAGCTTTCTTT.

This rearrangement joins TRBV12-3 or TRBV12-4 to TRBJ1-5, with D unclear. The V end was cut by 8 bases, the J end by 6 bases, with 11 bases between. The CDR3 totals 12 residues. The CDR3: CASRFSAQPQHF. The CDR3 bases are TGTGCCAGCCGGTTCTCAGCTCAGCCCCAGCATTTT.

This clonotype showed up many times. This rearrangement joins TRBV28 to TRBJ2-1; no definite D call. Judging by the DNA end, TRBJ2-7 fits better; the J call may be wrong. Germline CDR1 and CDR2: MDHEN and SYDVKM. This CDR3 contains 12 residues. The CDR3 spells CASSLTYNEQYF. In DNA form, the CDR3 reads TGTGCCAGCAGTCTGACATACAATGAGCAGTACTTC.

The rearrangement uses TRBV27 and TRBJ2-1, with 7 positions matching TRBD2. Germline CDR1 is MNHEY and CDR2 is SMNVEV (reference sequence). The CDR3 covers 14 residues. The junction had 3 bases not matched to a gene; V was cut back by 1 base and J by 6 bases. The CDR3 reads CASSLWWTSNEQFF. The CDR3, as DNA: TGTGCCAGCAGTTTATGGTGGACTAGCAATGAGCAGTTCTTC.

This clonotype came up a few times. The chain links TRBV5-1 to TRBJ1-2; the D gene is possibly TRBD1 (5 bases). V was shortened by 0 bases and J by 6 bases, with 18 bases between the two germline ends. Germline-derived CDR1 and CDR2 are SGHRS and YFSETQ. The CDR3 covers 16 residues. This chain's CDR3 is CASSLGAQGRPDGYTF. The CDR3 nucleotides read TGCGCCAGCAGCTTGGGGGCCCAGGGCCGACCAGATGGCTACACCTTC.

This chain connects TRBV3-1 to TRBJ2-3; D gene ambiguous. CDR1 LGHDT and CDR2 YNNKEL come from the germline V gene (reference sequence). The CDR3 consists of 14 residues. V was trimmed by 0 bases and J by 4 bases, leaving 8 bases between them. CDR3 loop: CASSQDQVADTQYF. The CDR3 DNA is TGTGCCAGCAGCCAAGATCAAGTCGCAGATACGCAGTATTTT.

The chain is built from TRBV12-3 or TRBV12-4 and TRBJ2-1, with no clear D. Trimming shortened V by 2 bases and J by 7 bases, and 18 bases separated the two germline ends. The CDR3 is made up of 16 amino acids. As DNA, the CDR3 is TGTGCCAGCAGTTTAAGTGTTCAAGTCTTGGGGAATGAGCAGTTCTTC. Its translation: CASSLSVQVLGNEQFF.

This clonotype was seen a few times. This sequence joins TRBV20-1 and TRBJ2-3; 8 nucleotides match TRBD1. The CDR3 is 14 amino acids. Germline CDR1 reads DFQATT; CDR2 reads SNEGSKA (reference sequence). The V gene end was trimmed by 3 bases and the J gene end by 3 bases; junction bases not matched to a gene: 5. CDR3 bases: TGCAGTGCTAGCCTCAGGGGGCTAACAGATACGCAGTATTTT. It yields the protein CSASLRGLTDTQYF.